This T cell receptor beta chain was found in a study of metastatic and nonmetastatic thyroid tumors. General study points: It was reportedly found that TCR beta diversity was significantly higher in malignant thyroid tumors than in benign nodules, a difference seen in both blood and tumor samples.

Of note for this clone: Its specificity is unknown.

Ahead of thyroid surgery, no patient had received treatment of any kind. J lost 2 bases, V lost 3 bases, and 13 bases had no gene match. Germline V gene sequence: CDR1 SGHRS, CDR2 YFSETQ. There are 17 residues in the CDR3. Methods used by the authors: Clinicopathological groups of papillary thyroid cancer showed CDR3 differences that were used to build a distant-metastasis classifier. Using MiXCR, TCRdb re-called clones from the PCR reads. The V and J calls reflect TCRdb's pipeline rather than the authors' work. The sample records 35,000 to 40,000 clones, around 27% being singletons. Material for sequencing was blood. The chain carries TRBV5-1 and TRBJ2-7; 8 bases are shared with TRBD1. The receptor was isolated from a male donor with papillary thyroid cancer or a benign thyroid nodule (not recorded which). Some clones in this sample may be carry-over from other donors' samples. The CDR3 nucleotides are TGCGCCAGCAGCTACCGTTTGACGGGACAGGCGGCCTACGAGCAGTACTTC. This encodes CASSYRLTGQAAYEQYF. The full variable domain, its missing parts supplied by reference TRBV5-1 and TRBJ2-7, is KAGVTQTPRYLIKTRGQQVTLSCSPISGHRSVSWYQQTPGQGLQFLFEYFSETQRNKGNFPGRFSGRQFSNSRSEMNVSTLELGDSALYLCASSYRLTGQAAYEQYFGPGTRLTVT.